Listed below are T cell receptor beta chains from one sample, sequenced in a study of shared clonotypes between healthy human individuals. The protocol was immunoSEQ multiplex PCR, while the TCRdb copy is restricted to in-frame clones and leaves out a portion. The repertoire has approximately 600,000 clones, roughly 95% of them found once; the top ten carry approximately 0.11%. The sequencing input was naive CD8+ T cells sorted from blood. Source of these receptors: a woman aged 25-40 years in good health. CDR3s include the opening cysteine and the closing phenylalanine or tryptophan. D genes are given only for firm matches. Some rows have no size entry. The others give once, few or many, or a class for an expanded clone.

size,V,J,D,DNA,CDR3
-,TRBV11-2,TRBJ1-1,-,TGTGCCAGCAGCTTAGCGTGGGGTCTTGCGAACACTGAAGCTTTCTTT,CASSLAWGLANTEAFF
once,TRBV11-2,TRBJ1-1,-,TGTGCCAGCAGTCCCATCAGACAGAACACTGAAGCTTTCTTT,CASSPIRQNTEAFF
-,TRBV7-8,TRBJ2-3,TRBD1,TGTGCCAGCAGCTTAGCCTTGGCAGGGGGCGCTTCAGATACGCAGTATTTT,CASSLALAGGASDTQYF
-,TRBV30,TRBJ2-7,TRBD1,TGTGCCTGGAGTGTAGGGGGCACGGAGCAGTACTTC,CAWSVGGTEQYF
-,TRBV5-5,TRBJ2-1,TRBD2,TGTGCCAGCAGCCAGAACCTAGGTAGCGGGACCTACAATGAGCAGTTCTTC,CASSQNLGSGTYNEQFF
-,TRBV6-6,TRBJ2-7,-,TGTGCCAGCAGTTACTCGCGAGGGGGCGAGCAGTACTTC,CASSYSRGGEQYF
once,TRBV6-1,TRBJ1-1,-,TGTGCCAGCAGTGAAGCAGCCTCGGGCACTGAAGCTTTCTTT,CASSEAASGTEAFF
-,TRBV11-2,TRBJ1-1,TRBD1,TGTGCCAGCAGCTCTTTGGGACAGACTCTTATGAACACTGAAGCTTTCTTT,CASSSLGQTLMNTEAFF
-,TRBV5-6,TRBJ2-2,-,TGTGCCAGCAGCTCTTCCGACCCAGCCACCGGGGAGCTGTTTTTT,CASSSSDPATGELFF
-,TRBV14,TRBJ2-7,-,TGTGCCAGCAGCCAAGGATACGGGAGATCCTACGAGCAGTACTTC,CASSQGYGRSYEQYF
-,TRBV28,TRBJ1-2,-,TGTGCCAGCAGTTTTAACAGAGCTAACTATGGCTACACCTTC,CASSFNRANYGYTF
-,TRBV19,TRBJ2-7,-,TGTGCCAGTAGTATGGGGGACTACGAGCAGTACTTC,CASSMGDYEQYF
once,TRBV10-3,TRBJ1-1,-,TGTGCCATCAGTACGGGACGTAACACTGAAGCTTTCTTT,CAISTGRNTEAFF
-,TRBV13,TRBJ2-5,-,TGTGCCAGCAGCTTCACGGCCGGCGACGGAATGCTAAAGACCCAGTACTTC,CASSFTAGDGMLKTQYF
-,TRBV29-1,TRBJ2-1,TRBD2,TGCAGCGTTGTGGGGGTCGGCGGGAGAGGAGACAATGAGCAGTTCTTC,CSVVGVGGRGDNEQFF
-,TRBV29-1,TRBJ2-7,TRBD1,TGCAGCACTATTGATACAGGGGGCCTAGGTTCCTACGAGCAGTACTTC,CSTIDTGGLGSYEQYF
-,TRBV6-6,TRBJ2-4,-,TGTGCCAGCAGTTACAGCACCGGCGGAAACATTCAGTACTTC,CASSYSTGGNIQYF
-,TRBV19,TRBJ2-7,-,TGTGCCAGTAGTATAGGGTACGCCTACGAGCAGTACTTC,CASSIGYAYEQYF